The rows below give T cell receptor beta chains drawn from one sample of a study of blood T cells in healthy people across ages. TCRdb re-analysed the 5' RACE reads in MiXCR, keeping a single row per CDR3 protein. The data hold more than 650,000 distinct CDR3 sequences, with 22% observed a single time. Sequenced sample: blood. The receptors stem from a man aged 65-85 years in good health. Each CDR3 is given with its conserved first and last residue. A D gene is named only where the DNA matches it firmly. The listing skips clone size in some rows; elsewhere it reads once, few, many or a size class.

abundance	v_gene	j_gene	d_gene	CDR3nt	CDR3aa
-	TRBV2	TRBJ2-3	-	TGTGCCAGCAAATCAGGACTACTTAGCACAGATACGCAGTATTTT	CASKSGLLSTDTQYF
few	TRBV7-2	TRBJ1-2	-	TGTGCCAGCAGCCGTAGAGGGGACTATGGCTACACCTTC	CASSRRGDYGYTF
once	TRBV6-6	TRBJ1-6	-	TGTGCCAGCAGTTACGGGGACACCCCTCGGTTCCACTTT	CASSYGDTPRFHF
-	TRBV24-1	TRBJ2-7	-	TGTGCCACCAGTGACCCCGGGACAAGCGAGCAGTACTTC	CATSDPGTSEQYF
-	TRBV4-3	TRBJ2-1	TRBD2	TGCGCCAGCAGCCAAGGTCCAGGACTAGCGGGTAACAATGAGCAGTTCTTC	CASSQGPGLAGNNEQFF
many	TRBV4-2	TRBJ2-3	TRBD2	TGTGCCAGCAGAACTAGCGGTAACACAGATACGCAGTATTTT	CASRTSGNTDTQYF
-	TRBV5-1	TRBJ2-5	-	TGCGCCAGCAGCGTACAGGGTGGGGCTGGAGAGACCCAGTACTTC	CASSVQGGAGETQYF
few	TRBV12-3/TRBV12-4	TRBJ2-1	TRBD1	TGTGCCAGCAGTCCTCCGGACAGGGGGCCTTATGAGCAGTTCTTC	CASSPPDRGPYEQFF
few	TRBV6-5	TRBJ2-1	-	TGTGCCAGCAGTGATCTATGGGGTGAGCAGTTCTTC	CASSDLWGEQFF
-	TRBV5-4	TRBJ2-5	-	TGTGCCAACAGTCTGGGTCCCACTCCCAGTCAAGAGACCCAGTACTTC	CANSLGPTPSQETQYF
-	TRBV20-1	TRBJ2-4	-	TGCAGTGCTGGCATGGTCTCCAAAAACATTCAGTACTTC	CSAGMVSKNIQYF
-	TRBV20-1	TRBJ1-4	-	TGCAGTGCTAGCCTCTCCGGGGGGTCGGGTGAAAAACTGTTTTTT	CSASLSGGSGEKLFF
many	TRBV5-1	TRBJ2-5	-	TGCGCCAGCAGCTTGGCTGGGACAACGAAAGAGACCCAGTACTTC	CASSLAGTTKETQYF
few	TRBV19	TRBJ2-6	-	TGTGCCAGTAGTACAGTTATAGGGGGCTCTGGGGCCAACGTCCTGACTTTC	CASSTVIGGSGANVLTF
few	TRBV3-1	TRBJ2-1	-	TGTGCCAGCAGCCAAGGTTACATAGACAATGAGCAGTTCTTC	CASSQGYIDNEQFF
few	TRBV18	TRBJ2-3	TRBD1	TGTGCCAGCTCACCCTCAGGGGGCTTTTACGCAGATACGCAGTATTTT	CASSPSGGFYADTQYF
few	TRBV10-3	TRBJ2-3	-	TGTGCCATCAGTGTCACCATCTCGGGGGGCGGAACAGATACGCAGTATTTT	CAISVTISGGGTDTQYF
-	TRBV10-1	TRBJ1-1	-	TGCGCCAGCAGTGGGGGACCGGTGGGAGCTTTCTTT	CASSGGPVGAFF
few	TRBV28	TRBJ1-2	-	TGTGCCAGCAGTTGGGGGTTCTATGGCTACACCTTC	CASSWGFYGYTF
few	TRBV18	TRBJ1-5	-	TGTGCCAGCTCAGCCGTTACAGGGAACAATCAGCCCCAGCATTTT	CASSAVTGNNQPQHF
-	TRBV5-1	TRBJ2-5	-	TGCGCCAGCAGCCCCACTCCTGGGGTATACCAAGAGACCCAGTACTTC	CASSPTPGVYQETQYF
-	TRBV6-5	TRBJ1-2	-	TGTGCCAGCAGTTACGGCAGGGAGCGCGGCTACACCTTC	CASSYGRERGYTF
-	TRBV9	TRBJ2-7	-	TGTGCCAGCAGCGTAAACCCGGGGGAAGCCTACGAGCAGTACTTC	CASSVNPGEAYEQYF
many	TRBV3-1	TRBJ2-5	-	TGTGCCAGCAGCCGTAGGTCCCAATATGGGGAGACCCAGTACTTC	CASSRRSQYGETQYF
few	TRBV7-2	TRBJ2-4	-	TGTGCCAGCAGCTTACCGCAGGTAGCCAAAAACATTCAGTACTTC	CASSLPQVAKNIQYF
few	TRBV7-2	TRBJ2-1	TRBD2	TGTGCCAGCAGCGCACTAGCGGACATCTCCTACAATGAGCAGTTCTTC	CASSALADISYNEQFF
-	TRBV28	TRBJ1-1	-	TGTGCCAGCACCGGACAACCGGGGGGAGCTTTCTTT	CASTGQPGGAFF
-	TRBV20-1	TRBJ1-1	-	TGCAGTGCTCCGAGGTCGGGGTGGACTGAAGCTTTCTTT	CSAPRSGWTEAFF
-	TRBV20-1	TRBJ1-6	-	TGCAGTGCTAGTAGGGGAGGAAATAATTCACCCCTCCACTTT	CSASRGGNNSPLHF
-	TRBV5-1	TRBJ2-5	TRBD2	TGCGCCAGCAGCCGCCTGGGCGGGAGTGGGTCGGAGACCCAGTACTTC	CASSRLGGSGSETQYF
many	TRBV9	TRBJ2-1	-	TGTGCCAGCAGCGACCCCGGCACATACAATGAGCAGTTCTTC	CASSDPGTYNEQFF
few	TRBV10-3	TRBJ2-7	TRBD1	TGTGCCATCACCGGGACAGGGGGAGGCTACGAGCAGTACTTC	CAITGTGGGYEQYF
-	TRBV28	TRBJ2-5	TRBD1	TGTGCCAGCACTACAATCGGACAGGGTCAAGAGACCCAGTACTTC	CASTTIGQGQETQYF
-	TRBV10-3	TRBJ2-3	-	TGTGCCATCAGCGGGGACAGCACAGATACGCAGTATTTT	CAISGDSTDTQYF
-	TRBV7-9	TRBJ1-1	TRBD1	TGTGCCGGAACGACAGGGCCCACTGAAGCTTTCTTT	CAGTTGPTEAFF
few	TRBV21-1	TRBJ2-5	-	TGTGCCAGCAGCCCAGGTCTGGCTCCCCACTTC	CASSPGLAPHF
many	TRBV7-2	TRBJ2-1	-	TGTGCCAGCAGCCCAGGCCCCGAGCCCTACAATGAGCAGTTCTTC	CASSPGPEPYNEQFF
few	TRBV12-3/TRBV12-4	TRBJ2-4	TRBD1	TGTGCCAGCAGTTGGGGAGCCGCCGACAGGGACATTCAGTACTTC	CASSWGAADRDIQYF
-	TRBV29-1	TRBJ1-1	TRBD1	TGCAGCATTGAGGGAGACAGGGGAGGGACTGAAGCTTTCTTT	CSIEGDRGGTEAFF
-	TRBV12-3/TRBV12-4	TRBJ2-1	TRBD2	TGTGCCAGCAGAATATGGGGCGGGAGTGACGATGAGCAGTTCTTC	CASRIWGGSDDEQFF
-	TRBV3-1	TRBJ2-5	-	TGTGCCAGCAGCCAAGCAGGGGTAGAGACCCAGTACTTC	CASSQAGVETQYF
-	TRBV24-1	TRBJ1-5	TRBD1	TGTGCCACCAGTGGATCCGGGACAGCGAGCAATCAGCCCCAGCATTTT	CATSGSGTASNQPQHF
-	TRBV24-1	TRBJ2-3	-	TGTGCCACCAGTGATTCCGGGACCAAAAAGACAGATACGCAGTATTTT	CATSDSGTKKTDTQYF
few	TRBV12-3/TRBV12-4	TRBJ2-5	TRBD2	TGTGCCAGCAGTTTAGCTCAAGGTCTAGCGGGGCCACAAGAGACCCAGTACTTC	CASSLAQGLAGPQETQYF
few	TRBV29-1	TRBJ2-5	TRBD2	TGCAGCGTTGACCCGACTAGCGGGGGGACCCAGTACTTC	CSVDPTSGGTQYF